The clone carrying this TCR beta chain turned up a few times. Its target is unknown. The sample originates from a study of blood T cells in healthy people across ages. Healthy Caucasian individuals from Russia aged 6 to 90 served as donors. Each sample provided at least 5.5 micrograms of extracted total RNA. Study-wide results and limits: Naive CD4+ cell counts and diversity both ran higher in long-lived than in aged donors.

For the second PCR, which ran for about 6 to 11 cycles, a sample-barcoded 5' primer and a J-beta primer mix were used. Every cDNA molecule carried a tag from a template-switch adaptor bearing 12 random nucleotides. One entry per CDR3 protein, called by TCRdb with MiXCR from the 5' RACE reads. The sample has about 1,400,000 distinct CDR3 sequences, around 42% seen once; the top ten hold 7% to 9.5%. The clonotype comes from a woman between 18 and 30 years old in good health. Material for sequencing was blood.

The CDR3 here is CASSMGRPATNEKLFF. The DNA for the CDR3 is TGTGCCAGCAGTATGGGCAGGCCAGCAACTAATGAAAAACTGTTTTTT. The chain links TRBV2 to TRBJ1-4; D is unresolved. Germline assignment: CDR1 SNHLY and CDR2 FYNNEI. CDR3 length: 16 residues. With 5 bases removed from V and 0 bases from J, the gap between germline ends came to 13 bases.